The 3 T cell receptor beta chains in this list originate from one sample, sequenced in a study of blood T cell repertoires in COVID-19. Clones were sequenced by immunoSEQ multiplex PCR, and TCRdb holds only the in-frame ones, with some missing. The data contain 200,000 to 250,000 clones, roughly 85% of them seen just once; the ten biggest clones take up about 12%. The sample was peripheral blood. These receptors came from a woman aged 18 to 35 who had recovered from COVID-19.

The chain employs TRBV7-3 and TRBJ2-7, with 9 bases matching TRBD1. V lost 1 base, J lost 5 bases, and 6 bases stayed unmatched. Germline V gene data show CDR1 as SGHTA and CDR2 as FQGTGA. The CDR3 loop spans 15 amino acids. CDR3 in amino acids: CASSLIGQGKNEQYF. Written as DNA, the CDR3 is TGTGCCAGCAGCTTAATAGGACAGGGGAAGAACGAGCAGTACTTC.

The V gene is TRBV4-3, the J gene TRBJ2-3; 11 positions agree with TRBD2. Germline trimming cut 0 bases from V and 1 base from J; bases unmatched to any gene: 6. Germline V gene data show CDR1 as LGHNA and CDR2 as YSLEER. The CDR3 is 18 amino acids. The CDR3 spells CASSQEFGTSGRTDTQYF. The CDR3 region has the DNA TGCGCCAGCAGCCAAGAGTTCGGGACTAGCGGTCGCACAGATACGCAGTATTTT.

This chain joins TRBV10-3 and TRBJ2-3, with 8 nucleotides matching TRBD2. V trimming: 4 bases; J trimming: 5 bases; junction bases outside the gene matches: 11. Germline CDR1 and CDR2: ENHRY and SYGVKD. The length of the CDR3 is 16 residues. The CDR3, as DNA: TGTGCCATCAGTGGAGGACCGGGAGGGCCGGTAGATACGCAGTATTTT. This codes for CAISGGPGGPVDTQYF.